The next 6 T cell receptor beta chains were all read from a single sample in a study of blood T cell repertoires in COVID-19. TCRdb keeps only in-frame clones here, not all; method: immunoSEQ multiplex PCR. This table has around 200,000 clones, about 86% appearing once. The sequenced sample consisted of peripheral blood. The receptors derive from a man aged 70-80 years with active or convalescent COVID-19.

This rearrangement joins TRBV2 to TRBJ2-1; 7 bases fit TRBD1. Germline values: CDR1 SNHLY, CDR2 FYNNEI. The ends lost 6 bases at V and 4 bases at J; junction bases unmatched: 9. The CDR3 extends over 15 amino acids. The DNA for the CDR3 is TGTGCCAGCAGGATACAGGGGATCGGTTACAATGAGCAGTTCTTC. It specifies CASRIQGIGYNEQFF.

Only a few counts were recorded for this clone. The chain links TRBV29-1 to TRBJ1-2; possibly TRBD1 for D (6 bases). V shed 4 bases and J shed 8 bases, with 17 bases lying between them. The CDR3 length is 13 residues. CDR1 and CDR2 from the germline V gene are SQVTM and ANQGSEA. CDR3 DNA: TGCAGCGTTGCCCCCCGCCGTGGGGGCGGCTACACCTTC. It specifies CSVAPRRGGGYTF.

The chain is built from TRBV7-9 and TRBJ1-5, with TRBD1 matching 10 bases. CDR3 size: 14 residues. V gave up 4 bases and J gave up 4 bases; unmatched junction bases: 1. Germline CDR1 and CDR2: SEHNR and FQNEAQ (reference sequence). The CDR3 bases are TGTGCCAGCAGCTCGGGACAGGGGAATCAGCCCCAGCATTTT. Protein sequence: CASSSGQGNQPQHF.

This chain links TRBV10-2 with TRBJ1-6; 7 nucleotides agree with TRBD1. Germline CDR1 reads WSHSY; CDR2 reads SAAADI. J was trimmed by 0 bases and V by 7 bases; bases with no gene match: 6. The CDR3 loop spans 16 amino acids. The CDR3: CASTRQGSSYNSPLHF. The DNA of the CDR3 is TGCGCCAGCACCCGACAGGGCAGCTCCTATAATTCACCCCTCCACTTT.

V is TRBV9 and J is TRBJ2-7; 8 nucleotides match TRBD2. The V and J ends lost 4 bases and 1 base, in that order; junction bases with no gene match: 7. CDR1 SGDLS and CDR2 YYNGEE come from the germline V gene. The CDR3 totals 15 residues. In DNA, the CDR3 is TGTGCCAGCAGCCCCCGACTAGCGCCTTCCTACGAGCAGTACTTC. Translating gives CASSPRLAPSYEQYF.

The chain links TRBV19 to TRBJ1-4, with a possible D match to TRBD1 (6 bases). V lost 9 bases and J lost 0, with 8 bases in between. CDR3 size: 13 residues. The germline V gene encodes CDR1 LNHDA and CDR2 SQIVND (reference sequence). The CDR3 loop reads CASRTATNEKLFF. CDR3 coding DNA: TGTGCCAGCAGGACAGCAACTAATGAAAAACTGTTTTTT. Full variable domain (missing parts from reference TRBV19 and TRBJ1-4): DGGITQSPKYLFRKEGQNVTLSCEQNLNHDAMYWYRQDPGQGLRLIYYSQIVNDFQKGDIAEGYSVSREKKESFPLTVTSAQKNPTAFYLCASRTATNEKLFFGSGTQLSVL.